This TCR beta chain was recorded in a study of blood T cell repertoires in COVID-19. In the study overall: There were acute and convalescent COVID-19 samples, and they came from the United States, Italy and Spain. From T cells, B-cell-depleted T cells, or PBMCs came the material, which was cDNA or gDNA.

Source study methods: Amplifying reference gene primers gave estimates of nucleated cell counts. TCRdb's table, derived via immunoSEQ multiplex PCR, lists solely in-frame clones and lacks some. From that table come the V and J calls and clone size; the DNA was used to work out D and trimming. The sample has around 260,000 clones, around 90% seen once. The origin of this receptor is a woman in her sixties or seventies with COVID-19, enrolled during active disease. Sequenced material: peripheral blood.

This CDR3 reads CASSPRTSGRSGEQYF. The CDR3 nucleotides are TGTGCCAGCAGCCCTCGGACTAGCGGGAGATCGGGGGAGCAGTACTTC. This chain uses TRBV9 with TRBJ2-7; 13 bases match TRBD2. The CDR3 is 16 residues long. Trimming at V came to 4 bases and at J to 7 bases, leaving 11 bases not matched to a gene. Germline V gene data show CDR1 as SGDLS and CDR2 as YYNGEE.